The 6 T cell receptor beta chains reported below all come from one sample, sequenced in a study of shared clonotypes between healthy human individuals. The table came from immunoSEQ multiplex PCR; TCRdb's copy has only in-frame clones and leaves some out. This sample carries more than 400,000 clones, more than 75% of them seen once, and the ten largest clones take around 12%. The sample was PBMCs. These TCRs come from a middle-aged woman in good health. Some clones in this sample may be carry-over from other donors' samples.

This clone was detected only a few times. This rearrangement joins TRBV5-4 to TRBJ1-1, with TRBD1 matching 8 bases. CDR1 and CDR2 (germline): SGHNT, YYREEE (reference sequence). The ends lost 4 bases at V and 5 bases at J; junction bases unmatched: 10. The CDR3 has 15 amino acids. The CDR3 loop reads CASSGGGQGGTEAFF. The CDR3 DNA is TGTGCCAGCAGCGGCGGTGGACAGGGAGGTACTGAAGCTTTCTTT.

The chain has TRBV5-1 and TRBJ1-1, with 8 bases that match TRBD1. This CDR3 contains 16 residues. Germline loops: CDR1 SGHRS, CDR2 YFSETQ. Trimming at V came to 4 bases and at J to 5 bases, leaving 13 bases not matched to a gene. CDR3 in amino acids: CASSPKGDRGGTEAFF. CDR3 in DNA: TGCGCCAGCAGCCCGAAGGGCGACAGGGGAGGAACTGAAGCTTTCTTT.

The chain is built from TRBV28 and TRBJ2-7, with TRBD2 as a possible D gene (6 bases). The length of the CDR3 is 14 residues. The V gene lost 2 bases and the J gene lost 5 bases, with 13 bases spanning the gap. CDR1 and CDR2 (germline): MDHEN, SYDVKM. CDR3 protein: CASSLEREVNEQYF. The CDR3 nucleotides read TGTGCCAGCAGTTTAGAAAGGGAGGTGAACGAGCAGTACTTC.

This clone has just one count. The V call is TRBV7-3, the J call TRBJ2-1; D possibly uses TRBD1 or TRBD2 (5 bases each). Germline loops: CDR1 SGHTA, CDR2 FQGTGA. V was shortened by 5 bases and J by 4 bases, with 12 bases between the two germline ends. The CDR3 has 14 amino acids. CDR3 region: CASSPGTSYNEQFF. CDR3 nucleotides: TGTGCCAGCAGCCCCGGGACGTCATACAATGAGCAGTTCTTC.

To note about this clone: This sample also contains other DNA sequences that code for the same CDR3. The CDR3 is CASSSRGLRRNTEAFF. The CDR3 DNA reads as TGTGCCAGCAGCTCCCGAGGACTAAGGAGGAACACTGAAGCTTTCTTT. The rearrangement uses TRBV27 and TRBJ1-1; D remains unclear. CDR1 MNHEY and CDR2 SMNVEV come from the germline V gene (reference sequence). The CDR3 contains 16 residues. Between the trimmed V and J ends, which lost 6 bases and 1 base, there was a span of 18 bases.

This chain connects TRBV7-8 to TRBJ2-7; 9 positions agree with TRBD2. The CDR3 spans 21 residues. V was pared by 5 bases and J by 1 base, with 24 bases of the junction left unmatched. CDR1 SGHVS and CDR2 FQNEAQ come from the germline V gene. The CDR3 region has the DNA TGTGCCAGCAGCCTACTCTCCCGGGCCCTGGCGCGGGAGGGCCAGTCCTACGAGCAGTACTTC. Amino acid sequence: CASSLLSRALAREGQSYEQYF.